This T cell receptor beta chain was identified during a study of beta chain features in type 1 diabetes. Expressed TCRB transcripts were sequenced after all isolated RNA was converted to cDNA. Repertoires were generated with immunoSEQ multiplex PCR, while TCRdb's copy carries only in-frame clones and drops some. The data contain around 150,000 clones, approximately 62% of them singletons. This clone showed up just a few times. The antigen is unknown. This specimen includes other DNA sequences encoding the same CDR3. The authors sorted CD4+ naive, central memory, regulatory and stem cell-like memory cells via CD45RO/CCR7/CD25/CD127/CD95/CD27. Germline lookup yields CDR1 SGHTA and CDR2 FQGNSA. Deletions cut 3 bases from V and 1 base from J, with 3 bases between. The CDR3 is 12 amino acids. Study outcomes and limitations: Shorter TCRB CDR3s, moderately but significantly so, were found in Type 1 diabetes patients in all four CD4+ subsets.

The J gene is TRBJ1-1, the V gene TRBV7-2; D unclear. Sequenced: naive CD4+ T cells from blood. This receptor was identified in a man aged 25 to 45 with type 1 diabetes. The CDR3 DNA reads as TGTGCCAGCAGCTTTTCGAACACTGAAGCTTTCTTT. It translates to CASSFSNTEAFF.